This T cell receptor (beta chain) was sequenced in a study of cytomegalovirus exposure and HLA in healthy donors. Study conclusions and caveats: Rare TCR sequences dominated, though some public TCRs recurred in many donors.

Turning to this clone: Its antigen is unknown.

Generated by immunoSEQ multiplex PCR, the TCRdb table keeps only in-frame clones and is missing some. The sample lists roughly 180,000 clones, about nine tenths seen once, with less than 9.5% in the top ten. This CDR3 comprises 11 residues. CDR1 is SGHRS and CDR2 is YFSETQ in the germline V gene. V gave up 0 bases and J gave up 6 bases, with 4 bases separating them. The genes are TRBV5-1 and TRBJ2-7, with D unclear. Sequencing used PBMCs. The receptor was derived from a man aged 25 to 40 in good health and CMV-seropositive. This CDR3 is CASSLESEQYF. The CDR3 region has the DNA TGCGCCAGCAGCTTGGAGTCCGAGCAGTACTTC.